This T cell receptor beta chain was documented in a study of vaccination and CD4 T cells after COVID-19. For the study at large: Cells were stimulated with overlapping spike peptides from SARS-CoV-2, HCoV-NL63, HCoV-OC43 and HCoV-229E. Researchers treated control cultures with a CEFX pool, an HIV-1 Nef pool, or no peptide.

Sequencing of the DNA from cultured CD4+ T cells was carried out with the Oncomine TCR Beta short-read assay. Genomic DNA from cultured CD4+ T cells was extracted. TCRdb re-derived calls from the PCR reads in MiXCR, one entry per CDR3 protein. The repertoire holds some 15,000 distinct CDR3 sequences, with about 42% as singletons. Concerning this clonotype itself: Its antigen is currently unknown.

The treatment is: roughly nine-day PBMC culture with coronavirus spike peptide pools or control peptides (ViraFEST assay). Peptide-pool expansion of antigen-specific T cells preceded TCR sequencing in ViraFEST. CDR1 and CDR2 from the germline V gene are MDHEN and SYDVKM. V lost 7 bases, J lost 3 bases, and 13 bases lay in between. The CDR3 sequence is 13 residues long. The receptor comes from a human donor with COVID-19. The sequenced sample was cultured CD4+ T cells from blood. The chain has TRBV28 and TRBJ2-7; TRBD2 might be the D (7 bases). The CDR3 nucleotides are TGTGCCAGCAAAGAGGGAGGGGGCTACGAGCAGTACTTC. Its translation is CASKEGGGYEQYF.